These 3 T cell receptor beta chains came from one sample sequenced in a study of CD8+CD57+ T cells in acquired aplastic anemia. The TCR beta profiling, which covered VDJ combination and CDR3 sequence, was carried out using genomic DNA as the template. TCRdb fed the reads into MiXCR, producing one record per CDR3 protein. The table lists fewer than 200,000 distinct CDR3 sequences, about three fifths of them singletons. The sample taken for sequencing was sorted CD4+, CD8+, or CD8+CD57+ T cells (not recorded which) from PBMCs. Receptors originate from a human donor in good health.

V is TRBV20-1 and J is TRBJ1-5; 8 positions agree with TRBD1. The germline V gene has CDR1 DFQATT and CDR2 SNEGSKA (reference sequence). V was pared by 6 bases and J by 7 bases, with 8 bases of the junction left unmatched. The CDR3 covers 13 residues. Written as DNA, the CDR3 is TGCAGTGCCATGGACAGGGATAAGCAGCCCCAGCATTTT. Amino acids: CSAMDRDKQPQHF.

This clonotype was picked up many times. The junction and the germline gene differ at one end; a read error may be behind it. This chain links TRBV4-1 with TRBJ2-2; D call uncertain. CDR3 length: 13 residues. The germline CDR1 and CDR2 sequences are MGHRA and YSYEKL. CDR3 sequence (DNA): TGCGCCAGCAGCCTAACACCCACCAGGGAGCTGTTTTTT. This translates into CASSLTPTRELFF.

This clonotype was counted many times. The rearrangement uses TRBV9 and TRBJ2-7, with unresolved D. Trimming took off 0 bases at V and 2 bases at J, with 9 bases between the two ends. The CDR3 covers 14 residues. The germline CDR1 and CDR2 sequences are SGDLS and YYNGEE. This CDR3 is CASSVDPEPYEQYF. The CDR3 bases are TGTGCCAGCAGCGTAGATCCAGAGCCCTACGAGCAGTACTTC.